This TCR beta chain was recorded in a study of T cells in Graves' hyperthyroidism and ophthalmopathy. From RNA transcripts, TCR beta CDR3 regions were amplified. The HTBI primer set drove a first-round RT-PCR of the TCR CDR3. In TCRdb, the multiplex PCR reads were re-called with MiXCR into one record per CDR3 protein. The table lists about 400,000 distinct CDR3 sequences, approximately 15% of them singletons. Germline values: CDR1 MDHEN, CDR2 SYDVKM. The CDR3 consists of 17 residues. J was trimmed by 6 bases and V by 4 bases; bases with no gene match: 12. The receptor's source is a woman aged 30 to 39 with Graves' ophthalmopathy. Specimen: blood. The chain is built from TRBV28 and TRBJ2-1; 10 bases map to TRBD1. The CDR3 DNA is TGTGCCAGCAGTTCCCGGGACAGGGGCGCGATGTTCAATGAGCAGTTCTTC. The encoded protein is CASSSRDRGAMFNEQFF.